This T cell receptor beta chain emerged from a study of blood T cell repertoires in COVID-19 (dated by TCRdb to 2018 to 2020). Broadly, across the study: Samples covering the acute and convalescent phases of COVID-19 were provided by collaborators in the United States, Italy and Spain. Where available, HLA class I and class II types were taken from metadata supplied by the sample provider and were not determined by assay-based typing. The dataset comprised deeply sampled blood TCRbeta repertoires from subjects exposed to, actively infected with, or recovered from COVID-19. The samples were drawn from two sources: the first 160 participants of the ongoing ImmuneRACE study, and 1,200 or so subjects contributed by 6 global collaborators. A de-identified subject ID, COVID-19 status, age in years and sex were almost always included in the sample metadata. The repertoires were released in a freely available public database intended as a resource for research on the immune response to SARS-CoV-2. The material from the prospective study consisted of cDNA or gDNA derived from T cells, B-cell-depleted T cells, or PBMCs.

Including cysteine and phenylalanine, the CDR3 has 16 amino acids. Only the CDR3 DNA stays, 48 bases, in frame from base 1. CDR1 and CDR2, per the germline V gene, are SGHVS and FQNEAQ. From V the trimming removes 5 bases and from J it removes 8 bases, while the gene matches leave 10 bases of the junction unaccounted for. Overall study outcomes, separate from this receptor: The amount of clinical and demographic metadata varied by source and participant and was provided uncurated.

Collaborating institutions collected whole blood in K2EDTA tubes following their own protocols. Collaborator samples were shipped for TCRbeta analysis as frozen whole blood, isolated PBMCs, or DNA extracted from either sample type. Regarding this clone: There is no known antigen for this receptor. Per-base qualities were not stored, and no clone one base away is much larger.

TCRbeta CDR3 regions were amplified from genomic DNA using the immunoSEQ Assay, a bias-controlled multiplex PCR. Regarding the original processing steps: The number of nucleated cells in each sample was estimated by amplification of reference gene primers within the assay. To quantify the absolute abundance of each unique TCRbeta CDR3 rearrangement, sequence reads were collapsed and filtered. For each sample, productive Simpson clonality was calculated as the square root of Simpson's diversity index over productive rearrangements. As stored in TCRdb, this immuneACCESS dataset retains in-frame rearrangements with V and J assigned. A fraction of the clones does not appear; measured against another copy, unresolved V genes explain less than half of the discrepancy, and the remainder lacks a known reason. That table is the source of V, J and clone size, and D and trimming were worked out from the DNA. The sample table contains more than 400,000 clones; only one count was recorded for approximately 83% of them. Approximately 3.4% of the sample goes to the ten largest clones.

Sequenced material: peripheral blood. The receptor chain draws on TRBV7-8 and TRBJ1-6, and TRBD1 aligns with 9 junction nucleotides. This clonotype was sampled from a human donor in a cohort sampled during active COVID-19. The nucleotide sequence is TGTGCCAGCAGCCATGGGACAGGGCCTTTTTATTCACCCCTCCACTTT. Translation gives CASSHGTGPFYSPLHF.